This is a list of T cell receptor beta chains from one sample in a study of blood T cell repertoires in COVID-19. Repertoires were generated with immunoSEQ multiplex PCR, while TCRdb's copy carries only in-frame clones and drops some. This sample has some 200,000 clones, with 83% found just once. The sample comprised PBMCs or T cells enriched from blood (not recorded which). The receptors come from a woman in her forties or fifties who had been exposed to COVID-19. Both conserved end residues are part of each CDR3. D genes are given only for firm matches. Part of the rows lack a size; the others show once, few, many or a class for expanded clones.

>14|TRBD1|TRBV7-9|NA|TRBJ2-1
CASSPLRGPREQFF
TGTGCCAGCAGCCCCTTAAGGGGGCCACGGGAGCAGTTCTTC
>15|TRBD2|TRBV10-3|NA|TRBJ2-1
CAAQRLAGGNNEQFF
TGTGCCGCCCAAAGGCTGGCGGGGGGGAACAATGAGCAGTTCTTC
>16|NA|TRBV28|NA|TRBJ1-5
CASSRGELRGRQPQHF
TGTGCCAGCAGTCGCGGGGAACTCCGCGGCCGTCAGCCCCAGCATTTT
>16|NA|TRBV3-1/TRBV3-2|NA|TRBJ1-3
CASSQGGSSSGNTIYF
TGTGCCAGCAGCCAAGGAGGCAGTTCCTCTGGAAACACCATATATTTT
>15|TRBD1|TRBV5-3|NA|TRBJ1-2
CARSLLGQRLYGYTF
TGTGCCAGAAGCCTCCTGGGACAGAGACTCTATGGCTACACCTTC
>15|TRBD1|TRBV19|NA|TRBJ1-4
CASSAHGQGDEKLFF
TGTGCCAGTAGTGCCCATGGACAGGGGGATGAAAAACTGTTTTTT
>15|TRBD1|TRBV19|NA|TRBJ1-5
CASSKPGGSNQPQHF
TGTGCCAGTAGTAAACCAGGGGGAAGCAATCAGCCCCAGCATTTT
>16|TRBD2|TRBV6-5|NA|TRBJ2-5
CASSYQGTSPLGTQYF
TGTGCCAGCAGTTACCAAGGGACTAGCCCTCTCGGGACCCAGTACTTC
>15|TRBD2|TRBV9|NA|TRBJ2-3
CASSVTREGTDTQYF
TGTGCCAGCAGCGTAACCCGGGAGGGGACAGATACGCAGTATTTT
>14|TRBD1|TRBV7-8|NA|TRBJ1-2
CASSARTGGKGYTF
TGTGCCAGCAGCGCGAGGACAGGGGGTAAGGGCTACACCTTC
>16|NA|TRBV6-1|NA|TRBJ1-5
CASSEASQFSNQPQHF
TGTGCCAGCAGTGAAGCCTCACAGTTTAGCAATCAGCCCCAGCATTTT
>14|NA|TRBV28|NA|TRBJ1-1
CASSLASFRTEAFF
TGTGCCAGCAGCCTCGCGAGTTTTCGAACTGAAGCTTTCTTT
>16|NA|TRBV5-1|NA|TRBJ1-1
CASSPEGPVLWTEAFF
TGCGCCAGCAGCCCGGAGGGGCCCGTCCTTTGGACTGAAGCTTTCTTT
>13|NA|TRBV18|NA|TRBJ1-1
CASLTEMNTEAFF
TGTGCCAGCCTAACGGAGATGAACACTGAAGCTTTCTTT
>13|NA|TRBV7-6|NA|TRBJ1-1
CASSLGEGTEAFF
TGTGCCAGCAGCCTAGGGGAGGGTACTGAAGCTTTCTTT
>13|NA|TRBV11-3|NA|TRBJ1-1
CASSLGQNTEAFF
TGTGCCAGCAGCTTAGGGCAGAACACTGAAGCTTTCTTT
>16|NA|TRBV3-1/TRBV3-2|NA|TRBJ1-2
CASSPTGIRSYYGYTF
TGTGCCAGCAGCCCTACAGGGATACGATCCTACTATGGCTACACCTTC
>16|NA|TRBV3-1/TRBV3-2|NA|TRBJ2-3
CASSQGVGRLTDTQYF
TGTGCCAGCAGCCAAGGGGTGGGGCGTTTAACAGATACGCAGTATTTT
>14|NA|TRBV11-2|NA|TRBJ1-2
CASRQTDSLYGYTF
TGTGCCAGCAGACAGACAGACTCTCTCTATGGCTACACCTTC
>15|NA|TRBV3-1/TRBV3-2|once|TRBJ2-1
CASSQARDANPQQFF
TGTGCCAGCAGCCAAGCACGAGATGCCAACCCTCAGCAGTTCTTC
>12|NA|TRBV15|NA|TRBJ1-6
CAAGGGNSPLHF
TGTGCCGCCGGGGGAGGGAATTCACCCCTCCACTTT
>11|NA|TRBV24-1|NA|TRBJ1-1
CATSDSHRVLF
TGTGCCACCAGTGATTCGCACAGGGTTCTCTTT
>14|NA|TRBV7-2|NA|TRBJ1-3
CASSVGRAGNTIYF
TGTGCCAGCAGCGTGGGCAGGGCTGGAAACACCATATATTTT
>15|TRBD2|TRBV6-6|NA|TRBJ2-7
CASSYRLAGYYEQYF
TGTGCCAGCAGTTATCGGCTAGCGGGGTACTACGAGCAGTACTTC
>13|NA|TRBV4-3|NA|TRBJ1-2
CASSQETYYGYTF
TGCGCCAGCAGCCAAGAAACATACTATGGCTACACCTTC
>14|NA|TRBV11-2|NA|TRBJ1-1
CASSLDLGEGEAFF
TGTGCCAGCAGCTTAGACTTGGGAGAAGGTGAAGCTTTCTTT
>13|NA|TRBV4-1|NA|TRBJ2-5
CASSQVLLGTQYF
TGCGCCAGCAGCCAAGTTTTGCTCGGGACCCAGTACTTC
>18|NA|TRBV15|NA|TRBJ1-1
CATSRDGGADTYNTEAFF
TGTGCCACCAGCAGAGATGGTGGGGCGGACACCTATAACACTGAAGCTTTCTTT
>13|TRBD1|TRBV7-9|NA|TRBJ1-2
CASSPGQNYGYTF
TGTGCCAGCAGCCCGGGACAGAACTATGGCTACACCTTC
>21|TRBD1|TRBV28|NA|TRBJ1-4
CASSLRRSETGIPALGEKLFF
TGTGCCAGCAGTTTACGCCGCTCGGAGACAGGGATCCCGGCGCTGGGGGAAAAACTGTTTTTT
>13|TRBD1|TRBV6-5|NA|TRBJ1-2
CASSPDRGYGYTF
TGTGCCAGCAGTCCCGACAGGGGATATGGCTACACCTTC
>15|NA|TRBV3-1/TRBV3-2|NA|TRBJ1-5
CASSQSGSGNQPQHF
TGTGCCAGCAGCCAATCAGGGTCGGGCAATCAGCCCCAGCATTTT
>13|NA|TRBV12-3/TRBV12-4|few|TRBJ1-2
CASSFGRVKGYTF
TGTGCCAGCAGTTTCGGTCGGGTTAAAGGCTACACCTTC
>16|TRBD1|TRBV19|NA|TRBJ1-2
CASMGTGGQRNYGYTF
TGTGCCAGTATGGGGACAGGGGGTCAACGAAACTATGGCTACACCTTC
>13|NA|TRBV29-1|NA|TRBJ2-5
CSVNPQGSETQYF
TGCAGCGTCAACCCCCAGGGATCGGAGACCCAGTACTTC
>14|TRBD1|TRBV2|once|TRBJ1-5
CASRLGQGNQPQHF
TGTGCCAGCAGACTTGGACAGGGAAATCAGCCCCAGCATTTT
>15|NA|TRBV4-1|NA|TRBJ1-1
CASSQDLAGNTEAFF
TGCGCCAGCAGCCAAGATCTAGCGGGGAACACTGAAGCTTTCTTT
>14|TRBD1|TRBV6-5|few|TRBJ2-6
CASTQGSGANVLTF
TGTGCCAGCACACAGGGGTCCGGGGCCAACGTCCTGACTTTC
>15|NA|TRBV7-2|NA|TRBJ1-2
CASPAPGGAFYGYTF
TGTGCCAGCCCGGCCCCGGGGGGCGCCTTCTATGGCTACACCTTC
>13|NA|TRBV6-5|NA|TRBJ1-1
CASRPREDTEAFF
TGTGCCAGCAGACCGAGGGAGGACACTGAAGCTTTCTTT
>14|TRBD1|TRBV18|NA|TRBJ1-1
CASSPDRGRTEAFF
TGTGCCAGCTCACCGGACAGGGGACGCACTGAAGCTTTCTTT
>14|TRBD1|TRBV28|NA|TRBJ1-1
CASSLTGANTEAFF
TGTGCCAGCAGTTTAACAGGGGCCAACACTGAAGCTTTCTTT
>13|NA|TRBV25-1|NA|TRBJ1-1
CASSIPGKTEAFF
TGTGCCAGCAGTATTCCAGGGAAGACTGAAGCTTTCTTT